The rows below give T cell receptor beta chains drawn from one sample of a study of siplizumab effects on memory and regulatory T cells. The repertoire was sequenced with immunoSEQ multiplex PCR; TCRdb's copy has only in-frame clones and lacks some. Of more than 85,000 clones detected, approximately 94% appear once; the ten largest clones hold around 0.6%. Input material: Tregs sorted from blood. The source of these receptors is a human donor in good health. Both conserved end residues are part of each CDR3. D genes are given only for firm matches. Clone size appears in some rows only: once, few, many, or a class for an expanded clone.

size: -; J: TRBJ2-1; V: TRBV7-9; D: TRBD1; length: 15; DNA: TGTGCCAGCAGCCCGAAGGGACAGGGGATAAATGAGCAGTTCTTC; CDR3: CASSPKGQGINEQFF
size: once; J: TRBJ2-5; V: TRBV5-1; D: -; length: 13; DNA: TGCGCCAGCAGCCTGACGGGGACGGAGACCCAGTACTTC; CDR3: CASSLTGTETQYF
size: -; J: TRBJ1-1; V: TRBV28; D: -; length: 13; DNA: TGTGCCAGCAGAACCCCGGGAACCAGGGAAGCTTTCTTT; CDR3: CASRTPGTREAFF
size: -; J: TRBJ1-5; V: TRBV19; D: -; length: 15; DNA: TGTGCCAGTAGTATAGATGGAGGACCCAATCAGCCCCAGCATTTT; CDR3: CASSIDGGPNQPQHF
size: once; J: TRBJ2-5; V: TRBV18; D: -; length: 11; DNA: TGTGCCAGCTCCCAACAAGAGACCCAGTACTTC; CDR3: CASSQQETQYF
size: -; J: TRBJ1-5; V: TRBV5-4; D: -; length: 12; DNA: TGTGCCAGCAGCTTGACGGGGGGGCCCCAGCATTTT; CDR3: CASSLTGGPQHF
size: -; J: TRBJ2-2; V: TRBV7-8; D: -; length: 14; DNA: TGTGCCAGCAGCGCCGCAGGCTGGACCGGGGAGCTGTTTTTT; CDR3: CASSAAGWTGELFF
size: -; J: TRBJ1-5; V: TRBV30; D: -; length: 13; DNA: TGTGCCTGGAGTACTCGACCCAATCAGCCCCAGCATTTT; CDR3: CAWSTRPNQPQHF
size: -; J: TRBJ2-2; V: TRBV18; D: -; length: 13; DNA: TGTGCCAGCTCACCACAGGAGTACGGGGAGCTGTTTTTT; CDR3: CASSPQEYGELFF
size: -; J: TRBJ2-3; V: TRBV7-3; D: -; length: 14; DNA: TGTGCCAGCAGCTTGATCGGCCGCACAGATACGCAGTATTTT; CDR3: CASSLIGRTDTQYF